Listed below are T cell receptor beta chains from one sample, sequenced in a study of T-cell memory formation after mild COVID-19. In TCRdb, the 5' RACE reads were re-called with MiXCR into one record per CDR3 protein. This sample has around 430,000 distinct CDR3 sequences; roughly 15% occur once, and the top ten carry 20% to 25%. Source material: PBMCs or a T cell subset sorted from them (not recorded which). These receptor sequences come from a man aged 18 to 35 who had mild COVID-19 (a few samples of this study predate the infection). Cell type and time point are not known. Both conserved end residues are trimmed from each CDR3. The D gene is left open where the match is weak.

d_gene | j_gene | v_gene | CDR3aa
TRBD1 | TRBJ1-1 | TRBV5-1 | ASSSGQATEAF
- | TRBJ2-3 | TRBV15 | ATSRDLGRTDTQY
- | TRBJ2-1 | TRBV12-3/TRBV12-4 | ASSFSRNEQF
TRBD1 | TRBJ2-2 | TRBV4-1 | ASRLDQGVSTGELF
- | TRBJ1-1 | TRBV5-1 | ASSLSTGTNTEAF
- | TRBJ2-1 | TRBV29-1 | SVVANEQF
TRBD1 | TRBJ1-4 | TRBV5-1 | ASSFGTGLIGNEKLF
- | TRBJ1-5 | TRBV4-1 | ASSQDRGSNQPQH
- | TRBJ2-7 | TRBV6-2/TRBV6-3 | ASRHLGDLNYEQY
- | TRBJ1-5 | TRBV12-3/TRBV12-4 | ASSLGQPQH
- | TRBJ1-1 | TRBV29-1 | SVEDYGKKAF
- | TRBJ2-7 | TRBV7-9 | ASSPLGLRGGFEQY
- | TRBJ1-6 | TRBV7-9 | ASSLAGRDSPLH
- | TRBJ2-3 | TRBV7-2 | ASSLVYTPDTQY
- | TRBJ2-4 | TRBV20-1 | SARHTYGSIQY
- | TRBJ2-1 | TRBV6-5 | ASGSYNEQF
- | TRBJ1-2 | TRBV30 | AWLDYGYT
- | TRBJ2-3 | TRBV5-6 | ASSSPGRRDDTQY